This passage covers 11 T cell receptor beta chains from one sample sequenced in a study of control samples from healthy donors and cancer patients. The data were produced by immunoSEQ multiplex PCR, yet TCRdb's version contains in-frame clones alone and is incomplete. Of a few hundred thousand clones listed, roughly 90% are singletons. Sequences were obtained from PBMCs. The receptors derive from a man aged 40-55 years with head and neck cancer.

The chain carries TRBV9 and TRBJ1-4, with 8 bases lining up with TRBD1. Looked up from germline, CDR1 is SGDLS and CDR2 is YYNGEE. Trimming took 0 bases from V and 8 from J; bases not matched to a gene: 6. The CDR3 totals 15 residues. CDR3 loop: CASSVGGTGGEKLFF. The CDR3 nucleotides are TGTGCCAGCAGCGTAGGCGGGACAGGAGGCGAAAAACTGTTTTTT.

A note on this clone: Its ends do not fully match the called genes, so a read error is possible. V usage is TRBV4-1 and J usage is TRBJ2-7; unclear D gene. The CDR3 is 14 residues long. Germline V lookup: CDR1 MGHRA, CDR2 YSYEKL. CDR3 residues: CASSQERSLYAQYF. CDR3 bases: TGCGCCAGCAGCCAAGAGCGGTCTTTATACGCGCAGTACTTC.

The chain couples TRBV4-2 to TRBJ2-7; D gene ambiguous. Trimming took 1 base from V and 0 from J, leaving 13 bases between them. Germline V gives CDR1 LGHNA, CDR2 YNFKEQ. The CDR3 contains 16 residues. CDR3 coding DNA: TGTGCCAGCAGCCAAGCACCGGACGCGAGCTCCTACGAGCAGTACTTC. This sequence encodes CASSQAPDASSYEQYF.

The chain is built from TRBV3-1 (or the pseudogene TRBV3-2) and TRBJ1-1; tentatively, D is TRBD1 (6 bases). The CDR3 covers 18 residues. The germline V gene encodes CDR1 LGHDT and CDR2 YNNKEL (reference sequence). V was shortened by 5 bases and J by 5 bases, with 27 bases between the two germline ends. This chain's CDR3 is CASSFLLTGIGDGTEAFF. DNA for the CDR3: TGTGCCAGCAGCTTCCTTCTAACAGGGATCGGCGACGGAACTGAAGCTTTCTTT.

This CDR3 reads CASSGSGNEAFF. The CDR3 region has the DNA TGCGCCAGCAGTGGGTCAGGAAATGAAGCTTTCTTT. The chain links TRBV10-1 to TRBJ1-1; D not resolved. The CDR3 consists of 12 residues. The germline CDR1 and CDR2 sequences are WNHNN and SYGVQD (reference sequence). With 4 bases removed from V and 7 bases from J, the gap between germline ends came to 10 bases.

This rearrangement joins TRBV4-2 to TRBJ1-2, with 11 positions matching TRBD1. V was pared by 3 bases and J by 4 bases, with 4 bases of the junction left unmatched. The length of the CDR3 is 15 residues. Germline CDR1 and CDR2: LGHNA and YNFKEQ. The CDR3 sequence is CASSHSGTGGYGYTF. The CDR3 DNA reads as TGTGCCAGCAGCCATTCCGGGACAGGGGGCTATGGCTACACCTTC.

The CDR3 nucleotides are TGCAGCGTTCAAGCAAAGGGGGTGAACACTGAAGCTTTCTTT. The encoded protein is CSVQAKGVNTEAFF. The chain has TRBV29-1 and TRBJ1-1; possible D gene TRBD1, 6 bases. CDR3 length: 14 residues. The germline gives CDR1 SQVTM, CDR2 ANQGSEA. V dropped 5 bases and J dropped 0 bases, with 13 bases sitting between them.

This clone was seen only once. The chain combines TRBV4-2 with TRBJ1-4, with TRBD1 matching over 9 bases. The CDR3 sequence is 18 residues long. The germline V gene encodes CDR1 LGHNA and CDR2 YNFKEQ. Trimming at V came to 0 bases and at J to 8 bases, leaving 13 bases not matched to a gene. CDR3 bases: TGTGCCAGCAGCCAAGATCTTGGGGCCGGGACAGGGCTCGAAAAACTGTTTTTT. The encoded protein is CASSQDLGAGTGLEKLFF.

J is TRBJ2-7 and V is TRBV25-1; D is possibly TRBD2 (7 bases). Per germline, CDR1 MGHDK and CDR2 SYGVNS. The CDR3 consists of 14 residues. Deletions cut 1 base from V and 5 bases from J, with 12 bases between. This chain's CDR3 is CASSESGGLNEQYF. CDR3 sequence (DNA): TGTGCCAGCAGTGAATCGGGGGGCTTGAACGAGCAGTACTTC.

The CDR3 region is CASSEVQLGAQETQYF. The CDR3 DNA reads TGTGCCAGCAGTGAAGTTCAACTAGGGGCCCAAGAGACCCAGTACTTC. The chain links TRBV2 to TRBJ2-5; D possibly matches TRBD1 or TRBD2 (5 bases each). The CDR3 sequence is 16 residues long. Trimming took off 1 base at V and 1 base at J, with 13 bases between the two ends. Germline V gives CDR1 SNHLY, CDR2 FYNNEI.

The chain employs TRBV7-2 and TRBJ2-7; D is ambiguous. With 4 bases removed from V and 1 base from J, the gap between germline ends came to 8 bases. In germline, CDR1 is SGHTA, CDR2 FQGNSA. The CDR3 extends over 13 amino acids. This chain's CDR3 is CASSWLRSYEQYF. CDR3 nucleotides: TGTGCCAGCAGCTGGCTGCGGTCCTACGAGCAGTACTTC.